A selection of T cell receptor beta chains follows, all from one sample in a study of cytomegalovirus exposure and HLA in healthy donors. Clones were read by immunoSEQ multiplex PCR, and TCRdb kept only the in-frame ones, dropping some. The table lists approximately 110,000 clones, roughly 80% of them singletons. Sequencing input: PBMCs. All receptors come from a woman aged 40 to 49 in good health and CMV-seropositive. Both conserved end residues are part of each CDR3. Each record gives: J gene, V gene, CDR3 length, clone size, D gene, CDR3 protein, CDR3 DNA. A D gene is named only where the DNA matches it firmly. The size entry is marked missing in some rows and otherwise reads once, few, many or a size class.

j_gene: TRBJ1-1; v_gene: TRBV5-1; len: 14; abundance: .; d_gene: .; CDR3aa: CASSLGHQNTEAFF; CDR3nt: TGCGCCAGCAGCCTGGGACACCAGAACACTGAAGCTTTCTTT
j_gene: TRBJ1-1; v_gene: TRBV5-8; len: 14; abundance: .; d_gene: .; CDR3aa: CASSLAPGNTEAFF; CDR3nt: TGTGCCAGCAGCTTGGCTCCCGGTAACACTGAAGCTTTCTTT
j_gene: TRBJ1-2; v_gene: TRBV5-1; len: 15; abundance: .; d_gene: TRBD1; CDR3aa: CASSFGTRTGVGYTF; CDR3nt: TGCGCCAGCAGCTTCGGAACTCGGACAGGGGTTGGCTACACCTTC
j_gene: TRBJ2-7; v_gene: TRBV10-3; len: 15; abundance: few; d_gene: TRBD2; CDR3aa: CATSLPGLAYYEQYF; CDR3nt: TGTGCCACCAGCTTACCGGGACTAGCCTACTACGAGCAGTACTTC
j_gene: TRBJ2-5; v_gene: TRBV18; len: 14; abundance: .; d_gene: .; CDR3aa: CASSPLGAQETQYF; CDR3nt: TGTGCCAGCTCCCCCTTGGGAGCGCAAGAGACCCAGTACTTC
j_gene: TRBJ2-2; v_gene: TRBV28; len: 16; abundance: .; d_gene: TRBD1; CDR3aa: CASSPGQGWDTGELFF; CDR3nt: TGTGCCAGCAGTCCCGGACAGGGGTGGGACACCGGGGAGCTGTTTTTT
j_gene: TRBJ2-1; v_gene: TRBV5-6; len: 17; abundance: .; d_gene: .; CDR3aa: CASSLASLLGGYNEQFF; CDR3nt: TGTGCCAGCAGCTTGGCTAGCCTCTTAGGCGGCTACAATGAGCAGTTCTTC
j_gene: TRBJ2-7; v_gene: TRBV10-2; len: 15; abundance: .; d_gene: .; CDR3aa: CASSESVGSSYEQYF; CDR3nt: TGCGCCAGCAGTGAGTCTGTCGGGAGCTCCTACGAGCAGTACTTC
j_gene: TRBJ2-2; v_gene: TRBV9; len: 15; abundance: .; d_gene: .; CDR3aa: CASSVGTTNTGELFF; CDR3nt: TGTGCCAGCAGCGTAGGGACTACGAACACCGGGGAGCTGTTTTTT
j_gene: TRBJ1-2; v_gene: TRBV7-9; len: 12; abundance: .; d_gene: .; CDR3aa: CASSFYTDGYTF; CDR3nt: TGTGCCAGCAGCTTTTACACCGATGGCTACACCTTC
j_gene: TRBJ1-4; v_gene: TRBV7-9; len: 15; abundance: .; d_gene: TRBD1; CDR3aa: CASSPRQGALEKLFF; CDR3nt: TGTGCCAGCAGCCCCCGACAGGGGGCGTTGGAAAAACTGTTTTTT
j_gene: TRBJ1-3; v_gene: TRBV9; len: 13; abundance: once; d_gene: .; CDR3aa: CASSVGREGTIYF; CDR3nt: TGTGCCAGCAGCGTAGGCAGGGAAGGCACCATATATTTT
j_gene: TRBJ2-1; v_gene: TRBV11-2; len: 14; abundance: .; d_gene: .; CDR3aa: CASSPGLIYNEQFF; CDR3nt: TGTGCCAGCAGCCCCGGACTGATCTACAATGAGCAGTTCTTC
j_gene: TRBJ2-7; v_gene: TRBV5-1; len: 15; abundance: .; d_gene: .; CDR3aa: CASSLAQGLSYEQYF; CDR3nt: TGCGCCAGCAGCTTGGCCCAGGGACTCTCCTACGAGCAGTACTTC
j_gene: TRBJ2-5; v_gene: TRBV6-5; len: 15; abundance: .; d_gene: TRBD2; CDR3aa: CASSPLAGLQETQYF; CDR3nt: TGTGCCAGCAGTCCCCTAGCGGGGCTACAAGAGACCCAGTACTTC
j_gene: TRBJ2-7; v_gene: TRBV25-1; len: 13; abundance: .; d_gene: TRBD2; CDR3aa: CASSVSGVYEQYF; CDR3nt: TGTGCCAGCAGTGTAAGCGGGGTGTACGAGCAGTACTTC
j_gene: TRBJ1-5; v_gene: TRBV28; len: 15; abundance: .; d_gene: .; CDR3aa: CASGGWGGGSQPQHF; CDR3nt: TGTGCCAGCGGCGGGTGGGGGGGCGGGAGTCAGCCCCAGCATTTT
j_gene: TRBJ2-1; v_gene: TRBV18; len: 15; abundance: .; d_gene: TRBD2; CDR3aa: CASSEGLAVLNEQFF; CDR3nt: TGTGCCAGCTCGGAAGGACTAGCGGTTCTCAATGAGCAGTTCTTC
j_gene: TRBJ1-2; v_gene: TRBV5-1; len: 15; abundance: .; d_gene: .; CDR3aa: CASSLISTSLYGYTF; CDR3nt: TGCGCCAGCAGCTTAATTAGCACCTCCCTTTATGGCTACACCTTC
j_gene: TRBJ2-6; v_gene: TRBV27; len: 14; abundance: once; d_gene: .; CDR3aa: CASSSSSGANVLTF; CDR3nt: TGTGCCAGCAGTTCCTCCTCTGGGGCCAACGTCCTGACTTTC
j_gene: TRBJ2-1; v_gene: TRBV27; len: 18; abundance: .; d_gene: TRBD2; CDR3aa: CASIGWTSGGAWYGEQFF; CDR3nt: TGTGCCAGCATCGGATGGACTAGCGGGGGGGCATGGTACGGTGAGCAGTTCTTC
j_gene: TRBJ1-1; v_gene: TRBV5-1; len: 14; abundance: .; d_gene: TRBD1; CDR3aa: CASSLTGAPPEAFF; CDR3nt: TGCGCCAGCAGCTTGACAGGGGCGCCCCCTGAAGCTTTCTTT
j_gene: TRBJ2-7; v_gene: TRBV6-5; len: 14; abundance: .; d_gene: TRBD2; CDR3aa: CASSLMRENYEQYF; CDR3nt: TGTGCCAGCAGTTTAATGCGGGAGAACTACGAGCAGTACTTC
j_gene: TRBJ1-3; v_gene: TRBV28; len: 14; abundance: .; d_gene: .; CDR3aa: CASSRHSAGNTIYF; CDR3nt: TGTGCCAGCAGTCGACATTCTGCTGGAAACACCATATATTTT
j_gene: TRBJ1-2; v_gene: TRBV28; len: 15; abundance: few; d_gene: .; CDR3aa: CASSLIGLGDYGYTF; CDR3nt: TGTGCCAGCAGTTTAATAGGGTTGGGAGACTATGGCTACACCTTC
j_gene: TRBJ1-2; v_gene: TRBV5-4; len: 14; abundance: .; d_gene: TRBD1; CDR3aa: CASSYRGIDYGYTF; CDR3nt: TGTGCCAGCAGCTACAGGGGTATCGACTATGGCTACACCTTC
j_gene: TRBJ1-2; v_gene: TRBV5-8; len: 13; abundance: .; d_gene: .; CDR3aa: CASSLWGEAGYTF; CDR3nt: TGTGCCAGCAGCTTGTGGGGGGAGGCTGGCTACACCTTC
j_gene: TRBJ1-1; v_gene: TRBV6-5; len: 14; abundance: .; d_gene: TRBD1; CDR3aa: CASSYPGQGGEAFF; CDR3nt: TGTGCCAGCAGTTACCCGGGACAGGGGGGTGAAGCTTTCTTT
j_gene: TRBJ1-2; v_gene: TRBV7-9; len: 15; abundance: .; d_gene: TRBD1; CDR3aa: CASSFPTRGISGYTF; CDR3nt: TGTGCCAGCAGCTTCCCCACCAGGGGGATTAGTGGCTACACCTTC
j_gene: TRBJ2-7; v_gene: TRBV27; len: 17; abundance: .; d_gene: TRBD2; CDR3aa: CASSARLGTSVPYEQYF; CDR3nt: TGTGCCAGCAGTGCCCGCCTCGGGACTAGCGTCCCCTACGAGCAGTACTTC
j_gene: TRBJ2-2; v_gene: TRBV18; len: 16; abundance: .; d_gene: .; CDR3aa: CASSPRARGDTGELFF; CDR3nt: TGTGCCAGCTCACCACGGGCCAGGGGTGACACCGGGGAGCTGTTTTTT
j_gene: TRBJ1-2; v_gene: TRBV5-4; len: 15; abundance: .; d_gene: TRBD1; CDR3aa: CASSLDRGPNYGYTF; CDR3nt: TGTGCCAGCAGCTTGGACAGGGGACCTAACTATGGCTACACCTTC
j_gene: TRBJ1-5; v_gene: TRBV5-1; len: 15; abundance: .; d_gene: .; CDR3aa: CASSLLAGPNQPQHF; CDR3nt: TGCGCCAGCAGCTTGCTGGCAGGCCCCAATCAGCCCCAGCATTTT
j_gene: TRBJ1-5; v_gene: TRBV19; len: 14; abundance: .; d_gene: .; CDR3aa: CASSADRINQPQHF; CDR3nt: TGTGCCAGTAGTGCCGACAGGATTAATCAGCCCCAGCATTTT
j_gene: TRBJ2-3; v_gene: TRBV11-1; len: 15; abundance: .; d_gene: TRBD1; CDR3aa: CASSDRGPRTDTQYF; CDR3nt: TGTGCCAGCAGCGACAGGGGCCCGAGAACAGATACGCAGTATTTT
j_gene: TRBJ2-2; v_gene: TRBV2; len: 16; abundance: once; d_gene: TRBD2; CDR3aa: CASSAGTSVWSGELFF; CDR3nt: TGTGCCAGCAGTGCCGGGACTAGCGTTTGGTCCGGGGAGCTGTTTTTT
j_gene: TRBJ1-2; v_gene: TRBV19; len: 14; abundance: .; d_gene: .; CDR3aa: CASAPAGLSYGYTF; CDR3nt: TGTGCCAGCGCACCAGCGGGACTAAGCTATGGCTACACCTTC